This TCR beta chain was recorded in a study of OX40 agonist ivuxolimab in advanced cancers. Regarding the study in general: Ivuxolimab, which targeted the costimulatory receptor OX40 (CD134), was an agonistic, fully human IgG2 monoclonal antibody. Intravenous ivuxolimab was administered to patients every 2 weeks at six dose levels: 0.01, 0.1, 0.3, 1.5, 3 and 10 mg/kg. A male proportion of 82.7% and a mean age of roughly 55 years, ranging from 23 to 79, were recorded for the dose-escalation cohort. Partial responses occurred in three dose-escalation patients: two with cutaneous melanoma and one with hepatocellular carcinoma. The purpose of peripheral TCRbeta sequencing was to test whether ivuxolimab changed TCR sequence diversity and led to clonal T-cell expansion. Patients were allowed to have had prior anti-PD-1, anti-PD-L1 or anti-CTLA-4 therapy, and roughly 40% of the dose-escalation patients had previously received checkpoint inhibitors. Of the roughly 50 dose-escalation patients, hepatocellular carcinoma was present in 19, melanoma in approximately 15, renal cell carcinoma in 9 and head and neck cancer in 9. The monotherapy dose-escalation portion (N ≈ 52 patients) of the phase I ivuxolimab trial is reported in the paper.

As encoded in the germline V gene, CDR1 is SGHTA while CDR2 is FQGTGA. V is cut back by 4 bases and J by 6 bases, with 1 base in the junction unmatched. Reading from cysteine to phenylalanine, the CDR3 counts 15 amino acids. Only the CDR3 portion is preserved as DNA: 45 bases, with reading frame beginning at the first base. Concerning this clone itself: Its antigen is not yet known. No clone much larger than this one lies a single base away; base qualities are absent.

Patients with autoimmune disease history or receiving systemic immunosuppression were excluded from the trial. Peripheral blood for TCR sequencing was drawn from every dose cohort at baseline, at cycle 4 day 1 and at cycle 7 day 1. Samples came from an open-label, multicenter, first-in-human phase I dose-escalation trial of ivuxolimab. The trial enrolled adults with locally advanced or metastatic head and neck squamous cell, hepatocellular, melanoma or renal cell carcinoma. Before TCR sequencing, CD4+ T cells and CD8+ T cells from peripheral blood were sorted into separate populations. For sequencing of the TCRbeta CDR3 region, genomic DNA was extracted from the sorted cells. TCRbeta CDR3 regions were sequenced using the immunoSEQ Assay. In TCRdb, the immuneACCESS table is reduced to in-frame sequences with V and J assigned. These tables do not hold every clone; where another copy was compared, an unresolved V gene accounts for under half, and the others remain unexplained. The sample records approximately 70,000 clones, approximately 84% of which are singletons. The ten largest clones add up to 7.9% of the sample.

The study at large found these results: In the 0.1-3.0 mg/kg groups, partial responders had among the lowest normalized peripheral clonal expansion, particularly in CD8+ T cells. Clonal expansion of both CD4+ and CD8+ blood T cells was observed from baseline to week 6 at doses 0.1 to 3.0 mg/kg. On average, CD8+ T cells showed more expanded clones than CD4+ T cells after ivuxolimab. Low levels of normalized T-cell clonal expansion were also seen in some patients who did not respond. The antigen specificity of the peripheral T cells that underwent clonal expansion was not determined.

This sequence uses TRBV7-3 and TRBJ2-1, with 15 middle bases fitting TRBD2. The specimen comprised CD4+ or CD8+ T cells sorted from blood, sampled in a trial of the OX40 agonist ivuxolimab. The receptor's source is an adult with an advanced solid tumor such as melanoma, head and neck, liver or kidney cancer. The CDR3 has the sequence CASSSGLAGGNEQFF. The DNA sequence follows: TGTGCCAGCAGCTCGGGACTAGCGGGAGGCAATGAGCAGTTCTTC.